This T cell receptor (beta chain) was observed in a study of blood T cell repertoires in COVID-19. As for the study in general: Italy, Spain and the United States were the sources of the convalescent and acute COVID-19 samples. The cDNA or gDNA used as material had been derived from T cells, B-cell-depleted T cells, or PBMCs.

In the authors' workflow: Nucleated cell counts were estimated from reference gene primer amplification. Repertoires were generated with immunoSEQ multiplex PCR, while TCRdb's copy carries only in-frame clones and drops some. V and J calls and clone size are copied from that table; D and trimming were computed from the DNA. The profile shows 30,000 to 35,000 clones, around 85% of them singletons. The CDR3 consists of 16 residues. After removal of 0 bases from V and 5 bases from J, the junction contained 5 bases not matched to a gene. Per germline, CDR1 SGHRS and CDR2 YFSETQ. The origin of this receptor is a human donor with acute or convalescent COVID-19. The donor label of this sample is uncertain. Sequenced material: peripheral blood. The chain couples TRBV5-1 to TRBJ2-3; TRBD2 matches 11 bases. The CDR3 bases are TGCGCCAGCAGCTTGGTTACTAGCGGGAGCGTAGATACGCAGTATTTT. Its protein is CASSLVTSGSVDTQYF.